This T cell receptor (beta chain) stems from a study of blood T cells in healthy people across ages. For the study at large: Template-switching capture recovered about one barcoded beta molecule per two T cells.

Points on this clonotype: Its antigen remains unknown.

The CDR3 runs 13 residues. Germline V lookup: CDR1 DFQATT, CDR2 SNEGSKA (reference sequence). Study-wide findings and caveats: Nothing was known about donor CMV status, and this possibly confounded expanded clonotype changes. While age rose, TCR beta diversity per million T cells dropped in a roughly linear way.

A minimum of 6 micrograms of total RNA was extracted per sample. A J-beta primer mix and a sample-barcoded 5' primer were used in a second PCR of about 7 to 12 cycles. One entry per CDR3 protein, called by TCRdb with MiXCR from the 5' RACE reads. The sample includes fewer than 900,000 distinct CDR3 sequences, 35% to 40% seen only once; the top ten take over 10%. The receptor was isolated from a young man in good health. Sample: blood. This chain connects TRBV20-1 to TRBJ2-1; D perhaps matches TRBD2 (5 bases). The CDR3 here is CSHPGSSINEQFF. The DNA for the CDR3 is TGCAGCCACCCGGGCTCTAGCATCAATGAGCAGTTCTTC.